These T cell receptor beta chains were read from a single sample in a study of OX40 agonist ivuxolimab in advanced cancers. Clones were sequenced by immunoSEQ multiplex PCR, and TCRdb holds only the in-frame ones, with some missing. The sample yields roughly 41,000 clones, 90% to 95% seen once. Sequencing was performed on CD4+ or CD8+ T cells sorted from blood, taken in a trial of the OX40 agonist ivuxolimab. All receptors come from an adult with an advanced solid tumor such as melanoma, head and neck, liver or kidney cancer. The CDR3 runs from the conserved cysteine through the conserved F or W. The D gene is left open where the match is weak. A row's size may be missing; if present it is once, few, many or a size class.

d_call,v_call,j_call,clone_size,cdr3_aa,cdr3_nt
-,TRBV5-1,TRBJ2-1,-,CASNRGYEQFF,TGCGCCAGCAACCGGGGGTATGAGCAGTTCTTC
-,TRBV27,TRBJ1-2,-,CASSLSSRQGTHYGYTF,TGTGCCAGCAGTTTATCGTCCCGCCAGGGGACGCACTATGGCTACACCTTC
-,TRBV4-1,TRBJ1-5,-,CASSQGDRSNQPQHF,TGCGCCAGCAGCCAAGGGGACCGAAGCAATCAGCCCCAGCATTTT
TRBD2,TRBV10-3,TRBJ2-5,-,CAISEAAGGPPRETQYF,TGTGCCATCAGTGAGGCAGCGGGGGGGCCGCCCCGGGAGACCCAGTACTTC
-,TRBV4-3,TRBJ1-1,-,CASSPHELLGTEAFF,TGCGCCAGCAGCCCCCACGAGTTATTGGGCACTGAAGCTTTCTTT
-,TRBV7-3,TRBJ1-2,-,CASSLDPVGGYGYTF,TGTGCCAGCAGCTTAGACCCGGTGGGGGGCTACGGCTACACCTTC
-,TRBV27,TRBJ2-2,few,CASSPNTGELFF,TGTGCCAGCAGTCCCAACACCGGGGAGCTGTTTTTT
-,TRBV29-1,TRBJ2-5,few,CSVEGGNQETQYF,TGCAGCGTTGAAGGAGGGAACCAAGAGACCCAGTACTTC
-,TRBV7-3,TRBJ2-6,once,CASSLMGYGANVLTF,TGTGCCAGCAGCCTGATGGGGTATGGGGCCAACGTCCTGACTTTC
-,TRBV15,TRBJ1-5,-,CATSREKAGVGQPQHF,TGTGCCACCAGCAGGGAAAAAGCAGGGGTCGGGCAGCCCCAGCATTTT